The table lists the clone carrying this T cell receptor (beta chain) with a few counts. Profiling relied on immunoSEQ multiplex PCR, and the TCRdb table lists in-frame clones only, not all of them. In the table there are over 50,000 clones, roughly nine tenths of which are singletons. This record belongs to a study of blood T cell repertoires in COVID-19. V shed 3 bases and J shed 0 bases, with 10 bases lying between them. CDR1 is SGHTS, CDR2 YDEGEE, per germline. CDR3 length equals 15 residues. The sample taken for sequencing was peripheral blood. The clonotype comes from a woman aged 60-75 years with active or convalescent COVID-19. The chain links TRBV5-8 to TRBJ2-1; D is perhaps TRBD2 (6 bases). Here the CDR3 DNA reads TGTGCCAGCAGCTGGGGACTGAGCTCCTACAATGAGCAGTTCTTC. It yields the protein CASSWGLSSYNEQFF. Supplemented by reference TRBV5-8 and TRBJ2-1, the full variable domain reads EAGVTQSPTHLIKTRGQQATLRCSPISGHTSVYWYQQALGLGLQFLLWYDEGEERNRGNFPPRFSGRQFPNYSSELNVNALELEDSALYLCASSWGLSSYNEQFFGPGTRLTVL.